This record covers a single T cell receptor beta chain. Antigen specificity is unknown. Only in-frame clones appear in the TCRdb table, and some are missing; sequencing was by immunoSEQ multiplex PCR. This table holds 120,000 to 150,000 clones, about 86% found once. The source of the sample is a study of T cell responses to AZD1222 COVID-19 vaccine. Study-wide points: There were mostly white British donors and more females than males, and clonal diversity was possibly underestimated. Researchers report vaccine-associated CD4 TCRs spanning spike, with dominance at 160-218 and 743-854. Seropositive at baseline were only a handful of AZD1222 recipients.

Germline V gene data show CDR1 as SGHRS and CDR2 as YFSETQ. The CDR3 covers 16 residues. Losses at the gene ends were 3 bases for V and 3 bases for J; bases not matched to a gene: 10. The genes are TRBV5-1 and TRBJ2-3; 7 bases match TRBD2. The source was peripheral blood, collected 28 days after the second AZD1222 dose. This TCR derives from an adult who received the AZD1222 COVID-19 vaccine. In DNA, the CDR3 is TGCGCCAGCAGCTCGGACGGGGGAGGGATAACAGATACGCAGTATTTT. Protein: CASSSDGGGITDTQYF.